This T cell receptor beta chain was profiled in a study of cytomegalovirus exposure and HLA in healthy donors. PCR involved 60 Vbeta and 13 Jbeta primers. Authors' methods: Later, an analysis found 80 million or so unique TCR beta chains, and about 10 million of these were shared. Repertoires were generated with immunoSEQ multiplex PCR, while TCRdb's copy carries only in-frame clones and drops some. V, J and clone size reflect that table, while D and trimming were determined from the DNA. This table has about 150,000 clones, around 70% appearing once. The germline V and J ends were trimmed by 4 bases and 4 bases, with 15 bases remaining between them. CDR1 and CDR2 from the germline V gene are SGHRS and YFSETQ. This CDR3 is 15 amino acids long.

Material for sequencing was PBMCs. The sequence was obtained from a woman aged 60 to 75 in good health and CMV-seropositive. The rearrangement links TRBV5-1 to TRBJ1-3; D might be TRBD1 (5 bases). CDR3 amino acids: CASSPVSRGGNTIYF. Here the CDR3 DNA reads TGCGCCAGCAGCCCTGTAAGTAGGGGCGGAAACACCATATATTTT.